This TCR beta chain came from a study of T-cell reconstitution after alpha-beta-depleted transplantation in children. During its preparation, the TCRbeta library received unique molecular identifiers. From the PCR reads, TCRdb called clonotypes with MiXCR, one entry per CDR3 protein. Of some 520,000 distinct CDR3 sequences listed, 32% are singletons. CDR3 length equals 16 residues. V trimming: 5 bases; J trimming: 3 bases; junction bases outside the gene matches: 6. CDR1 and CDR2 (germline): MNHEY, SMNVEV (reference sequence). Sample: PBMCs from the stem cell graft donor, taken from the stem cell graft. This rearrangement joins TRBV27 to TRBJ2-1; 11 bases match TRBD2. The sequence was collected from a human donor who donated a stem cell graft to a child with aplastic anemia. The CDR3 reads CASSPLAGGVYNEQFF. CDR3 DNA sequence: TGTGCCAGCAGTCCCCTAGCGGGAGGTGTCTACAATGAGCAGTTCTTC.